The next 4 T cell receptor beta chains were all read from a single sample in a study of patients and donors after allogeneic stem cell transplantation. Via MiXCR, TCRdb re-called the RT-PCR reads, giving one row per CDR3 protein. The sample has over 350,000 distinct CDR3 sequences, about a sixth seen once; the top ten hold less than 8%. The sample taken for sequencing was blood, either unsorted or a sorted T cell fraction (not recorded which). The receptors were sampled from a human donor who was either an allogeneic HSCT recipient or a stem cell or donor lymphocyte infusion donor (not recorded which). It is not recorded whose cells these are; they may come from a transplant donor.

This clonotype was seen a few times. The chain uses TRBV28 and TRBJ2-1, with TRBD2 identical over 9 bases. Germline lookup yields CDR1 MDHEN and CDR2 SYDVKM. The CDR3 has 16 residues. The V and J ends lost 5 bases and 9 bases, in that order; junction bases with no gene match: 14. CDR3 protein: CASSPLGAGGPGEQFF. CDR3 DNA sequence: TGTGCCAGCAGTCCCCTCGGGGCGGGAGGGCCGGGTGAGCAGTTCTTC.

Ten or more counts support this clonotype. The chain carries TRBV12-3 or TRBV12-4 and TRBJ2-4, with 11 bases identical to TRBD2. This CDR3 comprises 17 residues. With V trimmed by 6 bases and J by 1 base, 8 bases remained unmatched. The CDR3 DNA reads as TGTGCCAGCAGATTACGTAGCGGGAGGGCCGCCAAAAACATTCAGTACTTC. Translation: CASRLRSGRAAKNIQYF.

The chain is built from TRBV4-2 and TRBJ1-2; no clear D gene. Germline V gene sequence: CDR1 LGHNA, CDR2 YNFKEQ. The CDR3 runs 15 residues. V lost 4 bases and J 4 bases, leaving 16 bases between the germline ends. In DNA, the CDR3 is TGTGCCAGCAGCCCGTTAGGAGGGCAGGTCTATGGCTACACCTTC. As protein: CASSPLGGQVYGYTF.

The chain uses TRBV27 and TRBJ2-7; D gene uncertain. V was trimmed by 0 bases and J by 2 bases, leaving 11 bases between them. CDR1 is MNHEY and CDR2 is SMNVEV in the germline V gene (reference sequence). This CDR3 contains 15 residues. The CDR3 sequence is CASSLSIVATYEQYF. CDR3 in DNA: TGTGCCAGCAGTTTATCCATCGTGGCAACCTACGAGCAGTACTTC.